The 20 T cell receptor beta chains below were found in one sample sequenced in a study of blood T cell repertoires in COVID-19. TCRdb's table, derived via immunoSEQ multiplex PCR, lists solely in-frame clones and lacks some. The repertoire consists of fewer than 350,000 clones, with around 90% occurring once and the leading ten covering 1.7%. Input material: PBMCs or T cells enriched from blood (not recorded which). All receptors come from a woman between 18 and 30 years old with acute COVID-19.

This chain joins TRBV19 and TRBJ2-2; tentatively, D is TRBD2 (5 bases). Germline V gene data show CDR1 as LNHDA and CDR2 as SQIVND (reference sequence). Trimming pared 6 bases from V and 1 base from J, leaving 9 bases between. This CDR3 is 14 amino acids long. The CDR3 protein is CASSRGGNTGELFF. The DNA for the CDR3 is TGTGCCAGTAGCCGTGGAGGGAACACCGGGGAGCTGTTTTTT.

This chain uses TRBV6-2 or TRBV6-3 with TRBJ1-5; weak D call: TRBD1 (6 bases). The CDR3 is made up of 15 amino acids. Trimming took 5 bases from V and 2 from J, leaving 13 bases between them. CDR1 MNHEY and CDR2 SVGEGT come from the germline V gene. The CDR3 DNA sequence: TGTGCCAGCAGTAGACCCCCAGGGGGCAATCAGCCCCAGCATTTT. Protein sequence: CASSRPPGGNQPQHF.

CDR3 protein: CASSHGTYNEQFF. Here the CDR3 DNA reads TGCGCCAGCAGCCACGGGACCTACAATGAGCAGTTCTTC. The chain uses TRBV4-3 and TRBJ2-1, with a weak D call TRBD2 (5 bases). Germline CDR1 LGHNA, CDR2 YSLEER. The CDR3 is 13 residues long. V was shortened by 3 bases and J by 2 bases, with 5 bases between the two germline ends.

The CDR3 DNA reads as TGCGCCAGCAGCCAAGGGGAAAGACAGGGGGCAAACTATGGCTACACCTTC. This translates into CASSQGERQGANYGYTF. V and J are TRBV4-1 and TRBJ1-2, with 10 bases fitting TRBD1. In germline, CDR1 is MGHRA, CDR2 YSYEKL. The CDR3 has 17 residues. Trimming removed 1 base from V and 2 bases from J; junction bases left unmatched: 7.

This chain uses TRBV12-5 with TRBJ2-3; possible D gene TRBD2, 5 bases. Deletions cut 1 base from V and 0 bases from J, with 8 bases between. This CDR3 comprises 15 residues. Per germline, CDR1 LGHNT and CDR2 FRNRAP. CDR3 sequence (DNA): TGTGCTAGTGGTTTGGGACTAACTAGCACAGATACGCAGTATTTT. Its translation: CASGLGLTSTDTQYF.

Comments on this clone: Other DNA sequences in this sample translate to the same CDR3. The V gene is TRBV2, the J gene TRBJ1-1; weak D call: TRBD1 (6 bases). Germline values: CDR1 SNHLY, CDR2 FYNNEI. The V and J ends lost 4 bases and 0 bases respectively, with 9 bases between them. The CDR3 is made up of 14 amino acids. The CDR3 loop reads CASSAQGMNTEAFF. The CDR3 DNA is TGTGCCAGCAGTGCACAGGGCATGAACACTGAAGCTTTCTTT.

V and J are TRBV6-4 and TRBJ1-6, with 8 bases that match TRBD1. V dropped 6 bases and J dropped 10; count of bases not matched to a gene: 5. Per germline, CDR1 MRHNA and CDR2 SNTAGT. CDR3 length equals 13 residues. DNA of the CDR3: TGTGCCAGCAGGCTGACAGGGGACTCACCCCTCCACTTT. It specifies CASRLTGDSPLHF.

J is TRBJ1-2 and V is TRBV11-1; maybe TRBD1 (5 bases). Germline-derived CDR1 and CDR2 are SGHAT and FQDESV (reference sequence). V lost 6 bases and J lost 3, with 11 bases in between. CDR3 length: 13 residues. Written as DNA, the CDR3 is TGTGCCAGCAGTCAGCGGGGGGACTATGGCTACACCTTC. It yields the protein CASSQRGDYGYTF.

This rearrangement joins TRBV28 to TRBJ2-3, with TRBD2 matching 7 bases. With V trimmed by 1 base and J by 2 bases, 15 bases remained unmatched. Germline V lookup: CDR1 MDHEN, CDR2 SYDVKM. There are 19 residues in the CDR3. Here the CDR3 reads CASSLLFREALRDTDTQYF. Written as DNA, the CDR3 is TGTGCCAGCAGTTTATTGTTCCGGGAGGCGTTGCGGGACACAGATACGCAGTATTTT.

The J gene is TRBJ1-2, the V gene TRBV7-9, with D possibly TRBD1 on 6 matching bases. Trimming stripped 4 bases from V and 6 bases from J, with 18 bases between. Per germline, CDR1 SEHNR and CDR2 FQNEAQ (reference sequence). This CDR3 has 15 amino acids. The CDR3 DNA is TGTGCCAGCAGCTCCCCGGGACAATATGGGCATGGCTACACCTTC. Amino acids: CASSSPGQYGHGYTF. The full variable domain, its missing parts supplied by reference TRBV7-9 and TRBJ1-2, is DTGVSQNPRHKITKRGQNVTFRCDPISEHNRLYWYRQTLGQGPEFLTYFQNEAQLEKSRLLSDRFSAERPKGSFSTLEIQRTEQGDSAMYLCASSSPGQYGHGYTFGSGTRLTVV.

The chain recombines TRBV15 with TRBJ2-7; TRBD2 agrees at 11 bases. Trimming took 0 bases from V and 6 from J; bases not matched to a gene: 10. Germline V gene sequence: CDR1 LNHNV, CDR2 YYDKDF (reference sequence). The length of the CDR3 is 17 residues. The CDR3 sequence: CATSRDRLAGGPIEQYF. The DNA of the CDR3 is TGTGCCACCAGCAGAGATCGTTTAGCGGGAGGGCCTATCGAGCAGTACTTC.

The CDR3 nucleotides read TGTGCCAGCTCACCACCCACGGCTAACAGGGGTAGGAACACTGAAGCTTTCTTT. It encodes CASSPPTANRGRNTEAFF. The V gene is TRBV18, the J gene TRBJ1-1, with TRBD1 matching 7 bases. Looked up from germline, CDR1 is KGHSH and CDR2 is LQKENI. V was clipped by 0 bases and J by 1 base; unmatched bases: 11. The CDR3 is 18 amino acids.

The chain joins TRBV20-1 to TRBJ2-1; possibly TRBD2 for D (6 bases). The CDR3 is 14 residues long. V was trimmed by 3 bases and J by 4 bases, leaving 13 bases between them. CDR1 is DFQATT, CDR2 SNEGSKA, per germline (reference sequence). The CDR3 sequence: CSASYSGQYNEQFF. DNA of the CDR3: TGCAGTGCTAGTTACAGCGGGCAATACAATGAGCAGTTCTTC.

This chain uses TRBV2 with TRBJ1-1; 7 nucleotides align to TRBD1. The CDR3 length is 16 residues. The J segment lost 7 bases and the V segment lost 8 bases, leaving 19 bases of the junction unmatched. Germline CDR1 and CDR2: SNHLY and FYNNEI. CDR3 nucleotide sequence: TGTGCCAGCGAAACACTAAAGACAGGGCAGCCGGATGAAGCTTTCTTT. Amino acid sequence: CASETLKTGQPDEAFF.

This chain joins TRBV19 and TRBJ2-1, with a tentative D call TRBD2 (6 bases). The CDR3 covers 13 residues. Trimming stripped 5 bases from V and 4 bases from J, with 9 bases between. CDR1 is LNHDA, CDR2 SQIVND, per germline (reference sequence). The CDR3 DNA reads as TGTGCCAGTAGTGGGGGACTTTACAATGAGCAGTTCTTC. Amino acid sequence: CASSGGLYNEQFF.

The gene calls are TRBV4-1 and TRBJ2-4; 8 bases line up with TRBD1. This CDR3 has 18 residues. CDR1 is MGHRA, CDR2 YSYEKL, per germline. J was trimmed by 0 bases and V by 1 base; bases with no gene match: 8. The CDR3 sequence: CASSQVGTGKLAKNIQYF. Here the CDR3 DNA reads TGCGCCAGCAGCCAAGTTGGGACAGGAAAGCTAGCCAAAAACATTCAGTACTTC.

The CDR3 sequence: CSVGGGWNQPQHF. The DNA for the CDR3 is TGCAGCGTTGGGGGGGGTTGGAATCAGCCCCAGCATTTT. The chain recombines TRBV29-1 with TRBJ1-5, with D possibly TRBD1 on 5 matching bases. The germline V gene encodes CDR1 SQVTM and CDR2 ANQGSEA. With 4 bases removed from V and 4 bases from J, the gap between germline ends came to 11 bases. There are 13 residues in the CDR3. The full variable domain, its missing parts supplied by reference TRBV29-1 and TRBJ1-5, is SAVISQKPSRDICQRGTSLTIQCQVDSQVTMMFWYRQQPGQSLTLIATANQGSEATYESGFVIDKFPISRPNLTFSTLTVSNMSPEDSSIYLCSVGGGWNQPQHFGDGTRLSIL.

For the CDR3, the DNA is TGTGCCAGTAGTATAGGCGGGAGACGGGGGCAGTTCTTC. It codes for CASSIGGRRGQFF. V usage is TRBV19 and J usage is TRBJ2-1; 7 nucleotides align to TRBD2. Germline lookup yields CDR1 LNHDA and CDR2 SQIVND (reference sequence). The V gene end was trimmed by 1 base and the J gene end by 12 bases; junction bases not matched to a gene: 6. The CDR3 contains 13 residues.

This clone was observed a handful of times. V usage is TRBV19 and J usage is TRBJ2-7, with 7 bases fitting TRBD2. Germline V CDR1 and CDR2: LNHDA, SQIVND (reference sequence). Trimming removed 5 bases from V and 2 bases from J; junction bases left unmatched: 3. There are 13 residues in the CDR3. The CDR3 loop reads CASSASGPYEQYF. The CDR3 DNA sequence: TGTGCCAGTAGTGCTAGCGGACCCTACGAGCAGTACTTC. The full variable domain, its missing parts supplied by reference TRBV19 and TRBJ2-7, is DGGITQSPKYLFRKEGQNVTLSCEQNLNHDAMYWYRQDPGQGLRLIYYSQIVNDFQKGDIAEGYSVSREKKESFPLTVTSAQKNPTAFYLCASSASGPYEQYFGPGTRLTVT.

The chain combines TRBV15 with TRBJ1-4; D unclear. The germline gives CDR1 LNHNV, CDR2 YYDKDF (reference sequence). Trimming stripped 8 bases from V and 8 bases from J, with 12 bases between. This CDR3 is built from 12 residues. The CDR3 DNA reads TGTGCCACCCACGGGTTCGGAGAAAAACTGTTTTTT. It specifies CATHGFGEKLFF.